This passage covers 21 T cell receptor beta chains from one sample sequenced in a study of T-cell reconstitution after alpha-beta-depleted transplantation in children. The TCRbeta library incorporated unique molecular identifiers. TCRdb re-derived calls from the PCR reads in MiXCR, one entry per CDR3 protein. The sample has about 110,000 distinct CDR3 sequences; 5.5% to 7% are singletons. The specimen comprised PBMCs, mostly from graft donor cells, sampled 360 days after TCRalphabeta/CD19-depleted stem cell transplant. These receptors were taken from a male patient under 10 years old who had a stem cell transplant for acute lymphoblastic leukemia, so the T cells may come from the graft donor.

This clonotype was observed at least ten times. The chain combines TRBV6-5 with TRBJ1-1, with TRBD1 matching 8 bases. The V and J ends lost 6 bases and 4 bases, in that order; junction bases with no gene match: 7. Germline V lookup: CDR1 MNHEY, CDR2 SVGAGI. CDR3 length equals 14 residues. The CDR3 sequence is CASRWTGKGTEAFF. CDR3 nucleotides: TGTGCCAGCAGATGGACAGGGAAGGGCACTGAAGCTTTCTTT.

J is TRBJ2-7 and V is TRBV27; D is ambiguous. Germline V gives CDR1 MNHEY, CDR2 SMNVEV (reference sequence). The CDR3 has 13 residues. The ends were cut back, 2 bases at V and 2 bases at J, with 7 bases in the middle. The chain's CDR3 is CASSLSRTYEQYF. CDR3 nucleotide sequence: TGTGCCAGCAGTTTAAGCCGTACCTACGAGCAGTACTTC.

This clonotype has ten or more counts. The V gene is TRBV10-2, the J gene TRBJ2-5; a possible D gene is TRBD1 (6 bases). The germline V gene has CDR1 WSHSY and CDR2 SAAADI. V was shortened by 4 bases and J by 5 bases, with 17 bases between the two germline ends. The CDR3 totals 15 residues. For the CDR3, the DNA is TGCGCCAGCAGTGGTCCGGGACATTCCTGGGAGACCCAGTACTTC. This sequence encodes CASSGPGHSWETQYF.

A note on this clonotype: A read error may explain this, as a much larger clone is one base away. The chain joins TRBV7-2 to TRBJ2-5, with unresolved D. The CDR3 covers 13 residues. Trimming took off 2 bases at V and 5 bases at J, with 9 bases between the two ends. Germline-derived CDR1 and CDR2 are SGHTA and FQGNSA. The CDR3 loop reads CASSLQVKETQYF. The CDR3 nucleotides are TGTGCCAGCAGCTTACAGGTAAAGGAGACCCAGTACTTC.

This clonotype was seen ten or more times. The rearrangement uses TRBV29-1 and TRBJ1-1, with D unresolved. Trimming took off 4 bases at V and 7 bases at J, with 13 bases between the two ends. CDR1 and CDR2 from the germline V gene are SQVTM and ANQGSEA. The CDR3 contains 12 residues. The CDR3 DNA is TGCAGCGTTGGTCTTCCCAATGGTGAAGCTTTCTTT. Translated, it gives CSVGLPNGEAFF.

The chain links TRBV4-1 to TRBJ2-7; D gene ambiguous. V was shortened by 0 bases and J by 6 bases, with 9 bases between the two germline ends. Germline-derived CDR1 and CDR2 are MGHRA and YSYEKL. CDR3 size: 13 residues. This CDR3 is CASSQDLSSEQYF. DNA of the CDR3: TGCGCCAGCAGCCAAGATTTAAGTAGCGAGCAGTACTTC.

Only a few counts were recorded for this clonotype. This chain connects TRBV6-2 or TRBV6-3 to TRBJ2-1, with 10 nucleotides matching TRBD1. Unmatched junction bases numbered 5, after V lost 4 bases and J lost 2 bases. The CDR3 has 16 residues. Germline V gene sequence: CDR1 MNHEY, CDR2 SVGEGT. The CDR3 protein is CASSSLDRGPYNEQFF. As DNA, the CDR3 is TGTGCCAGCAGTTCCCTCGACAGGGGGCCCTACAATGAGCAGTTCTTC.

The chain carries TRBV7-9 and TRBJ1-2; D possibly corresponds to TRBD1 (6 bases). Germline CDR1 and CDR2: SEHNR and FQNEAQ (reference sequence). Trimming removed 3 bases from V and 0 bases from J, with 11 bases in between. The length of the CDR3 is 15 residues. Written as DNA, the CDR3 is TGTGCCAGCAGCTTGAGGGGGTATACTAACTATGGCTACACCTTC. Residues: CASSLRGYTNYGYTF.

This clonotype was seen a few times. Written as DNA, the CDR3 is TGTGCCAGCAGCTTAGGGGGACTAGAGTACAATGAGCAGTTCTTC. Its translation: CASSLGGLEYNEQFF. The chain links TRBV7-2 to TRBJ2-1, with 8 bases matching TRBD2. The junction had 3 bases not matched to a gene; V was cut back by 1 base and J by 4 bases. The CDR3 has 15 residues. Per germline, CDR1 SGHTA and CDR2 FQGNSA.

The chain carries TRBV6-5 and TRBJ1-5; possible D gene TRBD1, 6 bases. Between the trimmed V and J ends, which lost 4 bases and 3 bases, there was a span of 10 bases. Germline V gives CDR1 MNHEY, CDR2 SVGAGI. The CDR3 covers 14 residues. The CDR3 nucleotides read TGTGCCAGCAGTTTACAGGGACCCAATCAGCCCCAGCATTTT. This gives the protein CASSLQGPNQPQHF.

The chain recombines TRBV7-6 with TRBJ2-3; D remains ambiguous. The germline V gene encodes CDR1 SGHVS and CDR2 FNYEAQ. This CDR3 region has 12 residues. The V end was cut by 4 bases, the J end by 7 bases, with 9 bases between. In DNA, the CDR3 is TGTGCCAGCAGCTCCCTTTTAAATACGCAGTATTTT. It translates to CASSSLLNTQYF.

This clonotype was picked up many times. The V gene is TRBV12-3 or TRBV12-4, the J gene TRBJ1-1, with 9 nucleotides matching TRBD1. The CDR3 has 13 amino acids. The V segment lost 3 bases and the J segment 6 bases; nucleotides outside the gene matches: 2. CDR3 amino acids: CASSLTGGAEAFF. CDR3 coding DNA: TGTGCCAGCAGTTTGACAGGGGGGGCTGAAGCTTTCTTT.

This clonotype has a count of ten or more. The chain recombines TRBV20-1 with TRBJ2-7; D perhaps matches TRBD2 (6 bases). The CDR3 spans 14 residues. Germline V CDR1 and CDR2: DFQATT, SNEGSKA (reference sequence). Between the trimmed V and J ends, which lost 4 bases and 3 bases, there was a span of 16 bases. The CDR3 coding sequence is TGCAGTGCTACGGGACTTAGCCAAGTCTACGAGCAGTACTTC. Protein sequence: CSATGLSQVYEQYF.

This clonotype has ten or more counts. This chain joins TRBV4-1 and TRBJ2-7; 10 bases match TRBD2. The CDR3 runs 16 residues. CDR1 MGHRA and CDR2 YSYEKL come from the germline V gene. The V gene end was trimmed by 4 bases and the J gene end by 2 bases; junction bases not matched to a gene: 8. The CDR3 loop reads CASSPDPGLATYEQYF. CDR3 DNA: TGCGCCAGCAGCCCGGATCCGGGACTAGCGACCTACGAGCAGTACTTC.

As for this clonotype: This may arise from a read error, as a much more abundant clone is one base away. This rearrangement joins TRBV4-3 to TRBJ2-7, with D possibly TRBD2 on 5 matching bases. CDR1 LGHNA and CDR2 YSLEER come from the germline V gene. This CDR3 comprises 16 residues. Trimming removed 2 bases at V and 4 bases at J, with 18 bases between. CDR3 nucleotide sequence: TGCGCCAGCAGCCAAAGTTATGCGGGCTCCATTTACGAGCAGTACTTC. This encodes CASSQSYAGSIYEQYF.

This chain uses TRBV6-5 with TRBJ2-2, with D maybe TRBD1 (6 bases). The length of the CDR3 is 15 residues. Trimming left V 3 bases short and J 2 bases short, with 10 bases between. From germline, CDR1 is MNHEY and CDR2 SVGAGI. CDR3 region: CASSYRGHNTGELFF. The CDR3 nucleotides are TGTGCCAGCAGTTATAGGGGACACAACACCGGGGAGCTGTTTTTT.

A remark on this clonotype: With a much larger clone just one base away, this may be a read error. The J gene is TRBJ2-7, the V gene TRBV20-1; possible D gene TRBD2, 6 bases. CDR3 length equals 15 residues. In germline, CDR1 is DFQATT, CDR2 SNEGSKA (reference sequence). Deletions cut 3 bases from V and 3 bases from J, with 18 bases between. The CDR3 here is CSASGSGRPHYEQYF. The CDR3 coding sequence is TGCAGTGCTAGTGGAAGCGGGCGTCCGCACTACGAGCAGTACTTC.

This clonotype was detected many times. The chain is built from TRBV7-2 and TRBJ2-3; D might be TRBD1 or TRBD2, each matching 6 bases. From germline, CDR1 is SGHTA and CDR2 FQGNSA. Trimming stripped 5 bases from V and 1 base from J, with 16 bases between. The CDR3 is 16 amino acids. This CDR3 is CASSHREAAGTDTQYF. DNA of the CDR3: TGTGCCAGCAGCCACAGGGAGGCGGCTGGCACAGATACGCAGTATTTT.

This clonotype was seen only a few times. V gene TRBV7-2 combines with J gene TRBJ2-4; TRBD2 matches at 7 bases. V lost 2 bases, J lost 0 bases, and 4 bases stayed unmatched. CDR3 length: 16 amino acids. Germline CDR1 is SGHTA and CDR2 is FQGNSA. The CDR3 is CASSLTASGAKNIQYF. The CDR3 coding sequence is TGTGCCAGCAGCTTAACGGCTAGCGGAGCCAAAAACATTCAGTACTTC. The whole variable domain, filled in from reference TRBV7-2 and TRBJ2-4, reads GAGVSQSPSNKVTEKGKDVELRCDPISGHTALYWYRQSLGQGLEFLIYFQGNSAPDKSGLPSDRFSAERTGGSVSTLTIQRTQQEDSAVYLCASSLTASGAKNIQYFGAGTRLSVL.

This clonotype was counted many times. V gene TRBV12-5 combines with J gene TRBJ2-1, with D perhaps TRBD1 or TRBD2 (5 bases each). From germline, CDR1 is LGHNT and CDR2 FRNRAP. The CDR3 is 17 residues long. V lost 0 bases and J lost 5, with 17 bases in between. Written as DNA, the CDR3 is TGTGCTAGTGGTTTGGTACTGGGGCGGGCGACCGACAATGAGCAGTTCTTC. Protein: CASGLVLGRATDNEQFF.

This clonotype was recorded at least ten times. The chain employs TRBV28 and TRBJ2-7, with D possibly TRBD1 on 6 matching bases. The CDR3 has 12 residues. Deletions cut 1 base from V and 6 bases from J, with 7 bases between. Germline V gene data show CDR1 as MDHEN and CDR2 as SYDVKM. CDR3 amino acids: CASSLYRAEQYF. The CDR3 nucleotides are TGTGCCAGCAGTTTATACAGGGCCGAGCAGTACTTC.